This T cell receptor beta chain comes out of a study of T cells in Graves' hyperthyroidism and ophthalmopathy. Reasons for excluding patients were uncontrolled infection, other autoimmune disease, pregnancy or lactation. It was 10 ml of fresh peripheral blood that supplied the PBMCs. The study's findings and limits: Separating ophthalmopathy from stable hyperthyroidism was achieved by a 13 V-J model. The model made its ophthalmopathy prediction, and onset followed a median 6.5 months later.

Amplification targeted TCR beta CDR3 regions from RNA transcripts. The study used the HTBI primer set for a first-round RT-PCR of the TCR CDR3. TCRdb processed the multiplex PCR reads anew with MiXCR; each CDR3 protein has one entry. Among fewer than 200,000 distinct CDR3 sequences listed, about 9.4% were seen once. Only a few counts were recorded for this clonotype. Antigen: not known. From germline, CDR1 is SNHLY and CDR2 FYNNEI. Deletions cut 8 bases from V and 6 bases from J, with 17 bases between. The CDR3 consists of 14 residues. The receptor comes from a young woman with Graves' hyperthyroidism that later progressed to Graves' ophthalmopathy. The chain links TRBV2 to TRBJ2-1; no reliable D call. The sample comprised blood. The CDR3 nucleotides read TGTGCCAGCTCCCCAGGCTCTACCATCAATGAGCAGTTCTTC. Translating it yields CASSPGSTINEQFF.